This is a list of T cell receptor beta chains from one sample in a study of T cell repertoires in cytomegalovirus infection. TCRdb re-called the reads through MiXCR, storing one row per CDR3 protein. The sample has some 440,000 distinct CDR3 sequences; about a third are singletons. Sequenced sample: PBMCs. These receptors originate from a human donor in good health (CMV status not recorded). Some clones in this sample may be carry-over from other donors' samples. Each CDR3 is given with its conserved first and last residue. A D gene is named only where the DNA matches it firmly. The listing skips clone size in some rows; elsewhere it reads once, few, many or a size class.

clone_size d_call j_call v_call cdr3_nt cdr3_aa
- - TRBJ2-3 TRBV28 TGTGCCAGCATGGATCGCAGCGCTAGCACATATACGCAGTATTTT CASMDRSASTYTQYF
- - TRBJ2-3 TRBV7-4 TGTGCCAGCAGCGGAGGGAGATTCACAGATACGCAGTATTTT CASSGGRFTDTQYF
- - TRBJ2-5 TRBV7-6 TGTGCCAGCAGCTTAGTCCCCGCGGGGAAAGAGACCCAGTACTTC CASSLVPAGKETQYF
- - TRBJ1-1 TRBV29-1 TGCAGCGTTGTGGGTTTAGGCACTGAAGCTTTCTTT CSVVGLGTEAFF
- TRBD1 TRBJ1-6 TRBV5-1 TGCGCCAGCAGCCGGGGACAGGTTAATTCACCCCTCCACTTT CASSRGQVNSPLHF
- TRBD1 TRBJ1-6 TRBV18 TGTGCCAGCTCACCCAGACAGGGTGGTTCACCCCTCCACTTT CASSPRQGGSPLHF
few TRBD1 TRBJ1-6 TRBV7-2 TGTGCCAGCAGCGAAGGACAGGCTTGGTCACCCCTCCACTTT CASSEGQAWSPLHF
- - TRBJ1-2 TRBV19 TGTGCCAGTAGTGAGGGACGTGGTGGCTACACCTTC CASSEGRGGYTF
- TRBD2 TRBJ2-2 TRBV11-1 TGTGCCAGCAGCGGTACGGGGGGGCACACCGGGGAGCTGTTTTTT CASSGTGGHTGELFF
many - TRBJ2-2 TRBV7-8 TGTGCCAGCAGCTTAAGGGCCCCGGGCCGGATAACCGGGGAGCTGTTTTTT CASSLRAPGRITGELFF
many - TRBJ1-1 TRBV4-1 TGCGCCAGCAGCCAATATACTTCGAACACTGAAGCTTTCTTT CASSQYTSNTEAFF
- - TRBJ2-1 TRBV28 TGTGCCAGCAATCGAATGGGCGGGGAGCAGTTCTTC CASNRMGGEQFF
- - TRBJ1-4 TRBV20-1 TGCAGTGCTAGAGATAGAAGGGTCCGTGAAAAACTGTTTTTT CSARDRRVREKLFF
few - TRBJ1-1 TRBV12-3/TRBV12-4 TGTGCCAGCAGTTTTCTGGTGGGCCCGCACTACACTGAAGCTTTCTTT CASSFLVGPHYTEAFF
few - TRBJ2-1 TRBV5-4 TGTGCCAGCAGGTCCGGGACCAAGACCGCCCATGAGCAGTTCTTC CASRSGTKTAHEQFF
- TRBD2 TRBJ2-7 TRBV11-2 TGTGCCAGCAGCTCCTGGCCGGGAAGCGGGGGCGAGCAGTACTTC CASSSWPGSGGEQYF
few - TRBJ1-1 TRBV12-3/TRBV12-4 TGTGCCAGCAGTTACCGTGGGGAGGTCGTAGCTTTCTTT CASSYRGEVVAFF
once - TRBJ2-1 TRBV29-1 TGCAGCGTTGAAGATGAGGACCGCGCCCCTTACAATGAGCAGTTCTTC CSVEDEDRAPYNEQFF
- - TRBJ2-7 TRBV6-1 TGTGCCAGCAGTCCTCGACAGACCGGATCATACGAGCAGTACTTC CASSPRQTGSYEQYF
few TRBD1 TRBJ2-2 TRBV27 TGTGCCAGCAGTTTATTGGGACAGAGCACCGGGGAGCTGTTTTTT CASSLLGQSTGELFF
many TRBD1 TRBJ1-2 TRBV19 TGTGCCAGTAGTCCCCGGCTAGGGGGCGCGGGCTATGGCTACACCTTC CASSPRLGGAGYGYTF
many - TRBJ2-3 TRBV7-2 TGTGCCAGCAGCTTAGGGACTCTGCCCGGAGATACGCAGTATTTT CASSLGTLPGDTQYF
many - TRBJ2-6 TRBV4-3 TGCGCCAGCAGCCAAGAATCGGGATCTGGGGCCAACGTCCTGACTTTC CASSQESGSGANVLTF
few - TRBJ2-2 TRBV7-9 TGTGCCAGCAGTCGACCCAAGACACGGGGGAACACCGGGGAGCTGTTTTTT CASSRPKTRGNTGELFF